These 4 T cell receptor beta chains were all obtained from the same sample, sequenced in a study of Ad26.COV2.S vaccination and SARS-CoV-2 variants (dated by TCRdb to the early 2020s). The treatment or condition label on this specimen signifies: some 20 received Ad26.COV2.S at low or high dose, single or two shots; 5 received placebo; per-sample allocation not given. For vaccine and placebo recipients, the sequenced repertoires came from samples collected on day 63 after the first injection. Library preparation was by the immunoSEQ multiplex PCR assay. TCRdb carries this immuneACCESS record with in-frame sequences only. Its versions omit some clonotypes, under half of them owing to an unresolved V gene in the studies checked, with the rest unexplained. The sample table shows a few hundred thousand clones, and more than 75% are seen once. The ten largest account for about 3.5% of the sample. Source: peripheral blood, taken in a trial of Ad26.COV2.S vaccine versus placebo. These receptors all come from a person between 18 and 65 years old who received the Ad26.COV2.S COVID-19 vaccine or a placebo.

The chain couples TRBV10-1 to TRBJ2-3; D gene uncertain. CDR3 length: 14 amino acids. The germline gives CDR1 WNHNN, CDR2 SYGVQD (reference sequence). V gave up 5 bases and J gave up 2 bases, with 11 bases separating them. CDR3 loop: CASSKQLNTDTQYF. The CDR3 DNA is TGCGCCAGCAGTAAACAACTGAACACAGATACGCAGTATTTT.

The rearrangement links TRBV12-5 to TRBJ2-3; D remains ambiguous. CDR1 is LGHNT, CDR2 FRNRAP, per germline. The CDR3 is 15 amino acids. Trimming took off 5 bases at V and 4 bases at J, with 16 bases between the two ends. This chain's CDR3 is CASGTGWGMADTQYF. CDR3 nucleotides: TGTGCTAGTGGTACCGGTTGGGGAATGGCAGATACGCAGTATTTT. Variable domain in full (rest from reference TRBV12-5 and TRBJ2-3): DARVTQTPRHKVTEMGQEVTMRCQPILGHNTVFWYRQTMMQGLELLAYFRNRAPLDDSGMPKDRFSAEMPDATLATLKIQPSEPRDSAVYFCASGTGWGMADTQYFGPGTRLTVL.

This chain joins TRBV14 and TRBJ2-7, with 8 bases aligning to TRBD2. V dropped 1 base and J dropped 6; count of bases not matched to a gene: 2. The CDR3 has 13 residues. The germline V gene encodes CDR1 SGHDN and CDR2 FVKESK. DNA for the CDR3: TGTGCCAGCAGCCAAGTCCGGGGGGGCGAGCAGTACTTC. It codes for CASSQVRGGEQYF.

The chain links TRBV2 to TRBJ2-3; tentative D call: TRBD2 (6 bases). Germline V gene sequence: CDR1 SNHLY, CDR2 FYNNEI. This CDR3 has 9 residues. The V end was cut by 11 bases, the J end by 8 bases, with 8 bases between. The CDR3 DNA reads TGTGCCGTGGGGGGTACGCAGTATTTT. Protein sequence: CAVGGTQYF.